What follows is one TCR beta chain and its context. Its antigen is unknown. The data originate from a study of T cells after yellow fever vaccination. Whole-study context: Some fractions had low cell numbers, and these were prepared with SMART-Seq v4 Ultra Low Input. Points from the study as a whole: Post-booster repertoires again held most primary-vaccination clones (about 96% CD4, 85% to 90% CD8). Peak timing came faster in the weaker secondary response, day 5 versus 15.

Germline lookup yields CDR1 WNHNN and CDR2 SYGVQD (reference sequence). This CDR3 is built from 12 residues. V was clipped by 3 bases and J by 6 bases, with 7 bases between them. TCRdb recomputed calls from the 5' RACE reads with MiXCR, one row per CDR3 protein. The top ten clones hold 13% to 15% of a sample with around 550,000 distinct CDR3 sequences, over 15% of them seen once. The sequence derives from a man aged 25-40 years who received the YFV17D yellow fever vaccine. V usage is TRBV10-1 and J usage is TRBJ2-3; D unresolved. The input for sequencing was PBMCs, taken 15 days after the yellow fever booster vaccination. This chain's CDR3 is CASSDIRDTQYF. The CDR3 DNA follows: TGCGCCAGCAGTGATATCCGGGATACGCAGTATTTT.